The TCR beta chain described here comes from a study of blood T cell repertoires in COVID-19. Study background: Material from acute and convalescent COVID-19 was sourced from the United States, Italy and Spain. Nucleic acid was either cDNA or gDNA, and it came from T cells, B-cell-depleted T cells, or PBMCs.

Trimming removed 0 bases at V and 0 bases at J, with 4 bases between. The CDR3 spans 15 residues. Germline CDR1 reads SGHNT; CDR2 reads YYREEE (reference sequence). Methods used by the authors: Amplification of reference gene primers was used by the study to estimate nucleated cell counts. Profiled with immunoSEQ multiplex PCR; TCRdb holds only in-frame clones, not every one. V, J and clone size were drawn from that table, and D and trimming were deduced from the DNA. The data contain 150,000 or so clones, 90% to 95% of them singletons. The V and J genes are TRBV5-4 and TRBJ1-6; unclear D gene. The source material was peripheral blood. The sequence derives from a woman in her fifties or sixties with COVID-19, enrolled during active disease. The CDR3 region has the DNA TGTGCCAGCAGCTTGGCAGGCTCCTATAATTCACCCCTCCACTTT. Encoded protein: CASSLAGSYNSPLHF.